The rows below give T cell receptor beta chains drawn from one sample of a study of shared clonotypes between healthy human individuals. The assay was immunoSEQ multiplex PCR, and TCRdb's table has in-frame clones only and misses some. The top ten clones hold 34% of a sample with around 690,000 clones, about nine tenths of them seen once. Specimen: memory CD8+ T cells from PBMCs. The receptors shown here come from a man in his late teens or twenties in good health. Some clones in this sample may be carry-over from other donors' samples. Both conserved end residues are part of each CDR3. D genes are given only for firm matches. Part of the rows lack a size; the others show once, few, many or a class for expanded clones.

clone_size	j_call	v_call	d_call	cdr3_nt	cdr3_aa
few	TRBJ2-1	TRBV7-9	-	TGTGCCAGCAGCTCCGTGACGGGAGTAGGCTCCTACAATGAGCAGTTCTTC	CASSSVTGVGSYNEQFF
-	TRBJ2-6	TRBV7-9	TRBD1	TGTGCCAGCAGCTCCTGGGACAGCAGCTCTGGGGCCAACGTCCTGACTTTC	CASSSWDSSSGANVLTF
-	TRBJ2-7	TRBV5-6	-	TGTGCCAGCAGCTTGTCAGGGGACCTGAGCGAGCAGTACTTC	CASSLSGDLSEQYF
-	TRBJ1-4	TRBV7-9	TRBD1	TGTGCCAGCAGCTCCACCGGGACAGGGGTGGAAAAACTGTTTTTT	CASSSTGTGVEKLFF
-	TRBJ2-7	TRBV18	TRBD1	TGTGCCAGCTCACCACCGGACAGGAACCCTTACGAGCAGTACTTC	CASSPPDRNPYEQYF
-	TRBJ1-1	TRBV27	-	TGTGCCACCTCCCTCTGGGGGGATACTGAAGCTTTCTTT	CATSLWGDTEAFF
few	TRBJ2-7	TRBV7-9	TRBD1	TGTGCCAGCGGGGCAGGGGGCCTACACGAGCAGTACTTC	CASGAGGLHEQYF
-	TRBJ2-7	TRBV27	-	TGTGCCAGCAGTTTTGGCTACGAGCAGTACTTC	CASSFGYEQYF
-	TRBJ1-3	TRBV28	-	TGTGCCACCCATCCCAGGGGCTCTGGAAACACCATATATTTT	CATHPRGSGNTIYF
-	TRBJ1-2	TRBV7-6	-	TGTGCCAGCAGCCCAACGACAGGACCAGAATCGGGCTACACCTTC	CASSPTTGPESGYTF
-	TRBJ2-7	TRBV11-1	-	TGTGCCAGCAGCCACGATAGGGGGTACGAGCAGTACTTC	CASSHDRGYEQYF
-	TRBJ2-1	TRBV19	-	TGTGCCAGTAGTCCTGTTTGGGGGGACAGCTCCTACAATGAGCAGTTCTTC	CASSPVWGDSSYNEQFF
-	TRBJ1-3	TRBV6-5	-	TGTGCCAGCAGTTTCTTCAGGGATCCTGGAAACACCATATATTTT	CASSFFRDPGNTIYF
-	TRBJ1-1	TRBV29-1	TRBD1	TGCAGCGCCCGGACAGGGAACACTGAAGCTTTCTTT	CSARTGNTEAFF
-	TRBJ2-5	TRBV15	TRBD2	TGTGCCACCAGCAGAGTGCCTCGGGGGGGGGACGAGACCCAGTACTTC	CATSRVPRGGDETQYF
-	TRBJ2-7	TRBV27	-	TGTGCCAGCAGTTTAGTGTGGGAGGGGGGCCACGAGCAGTACTTC	CASSLVWEGGHEQYF
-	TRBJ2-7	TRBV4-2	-	TGTGCCAGCAGCCCCCATCAATCCAGGGCGGTACAGTACTTC	CASSPHQSRAVQYF